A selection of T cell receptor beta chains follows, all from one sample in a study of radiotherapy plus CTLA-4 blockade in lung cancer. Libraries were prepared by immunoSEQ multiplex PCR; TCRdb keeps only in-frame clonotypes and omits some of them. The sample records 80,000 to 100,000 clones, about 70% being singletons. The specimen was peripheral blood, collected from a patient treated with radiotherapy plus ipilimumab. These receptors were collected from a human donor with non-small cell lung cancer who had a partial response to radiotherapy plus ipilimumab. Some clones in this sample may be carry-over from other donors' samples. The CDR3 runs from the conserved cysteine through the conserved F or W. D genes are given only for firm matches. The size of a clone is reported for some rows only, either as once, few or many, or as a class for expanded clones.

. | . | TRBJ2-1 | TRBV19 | CASSIEKSSYNEQFF | TGTGCCAGTAGTATAGAGAAGAGCTCCTACAATGAGCAGTTCTTC
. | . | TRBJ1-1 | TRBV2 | CASSARQPQQAEAFF | TGTGCCAGCAGTGCGAGACAGCCCCAGCAGGCTGAAGCTTTCTTT
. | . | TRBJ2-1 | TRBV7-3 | CASSLGGQQFF | TGTGCCAGCAGCTTAGGAGGGCAGCAGTTCTTC
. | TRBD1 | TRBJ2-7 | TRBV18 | CASSPGTGHYEQYF | TGTGCCAGCTCACCCGGGACAGGGCACTACGAGCAGTACTTC
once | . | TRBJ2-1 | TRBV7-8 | CASSSWTVSEQFF | TGTGCCAGCAGCTCATGGACAGTGAGTGAGCAGTTCTTC
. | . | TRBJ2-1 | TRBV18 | CASSVTLPGGNNEQFF | TGTGCCAGCTCAGTAACGTTGCCAGGGGGGAACAATGAGCAGTTCTTC
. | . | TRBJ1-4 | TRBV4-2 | CASSQDGRRTTNEKLFF | TGTGCCAGCAGCCAAGATGGGCGAAGGACAACTAATGAAAAACTGTTTTTT
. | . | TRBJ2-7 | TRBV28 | CASSPNYEQYF | TGTGCCAGCAGTCCTAATTACGAGCAGTACTTC
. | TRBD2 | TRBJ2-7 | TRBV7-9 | CASSPGGSSYEQYF | TGTGCCAGCAGCCCGGGAGGGTCCTCCTACGAGCAGTACTTC
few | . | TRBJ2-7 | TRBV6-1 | CASSEAQQKTYEQYF | TGTGCCAGCAGTGAAGCGCAACAGAAGACCTACGAGCAGTACTTC
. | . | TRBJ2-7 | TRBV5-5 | CASSQLDRSGQYF | TGTGCCAGCAGCCAATTAGACAGGTCCGGGCAGTACTTC
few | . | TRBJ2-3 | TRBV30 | CAWSRRLLTDTQYF | TGTGCCTGGAGCCGCCGACTCCTCACAGATACGCAGTATTTT
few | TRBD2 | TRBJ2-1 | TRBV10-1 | CASSESGLAKQFF | TGCGCCAGCAGTGAGTCAGGACTAGCCAAGCAGTTCTTC
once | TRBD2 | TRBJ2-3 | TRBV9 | CASSVGDYPTTQYF | TGTGCCAGCAGCGTAGGGGACTACCCGACTACGCAGTATTTT
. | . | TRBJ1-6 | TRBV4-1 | CASSQVFRPILSSYNSPLHF | TGCGCCAGCAGCCAAGTCTTCCGTCCGATATTGAGCTCCTATAATTCACCCCTCCACTTT
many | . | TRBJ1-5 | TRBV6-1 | CASRAARSNQPQHF | TGTGCCAGCAGAGCGGCTAGAAGCAATCAGCCCCAGCATTTT